The 2 T cell receptor beta chains below come from one sample, sequenced in a study of a mutant IDH1 vaccine in newly diagnosed glioma. Antigens of these TCRs are unknown. The time point denotes: week 11, during vaccination. All doses held 300 ug of mutant IDH1 20-mer peptide, with topical imiquimod. Repertoires were generated with immunoSEQ multiplex PCR, while TCRdb's copy carries only in-frame clones and drops some. The sample holds 100,000 to 150,000 clones; about 82% are singletons and the top ten take approximately 5%. Sequenced material: PBMCs, taken from a glioma patient whose treatment included an IDH1 peptide vaccine. The origin of the receptors is a man in his forties with glioma.

This clone appeared a single time. The rearrangement uses TRBV5-4 and TRBJ2-1; TRBD2 matches 7 bases. This CDR3 region has 17 residues. Germline V gene data show CDR1 as SGHNT and CDR2 as YYREEE (reference sequence). Trimming took 4 bases from V and 3 from J; bases not matched to a gene: 13. The CDR3 DNA reads as TGTGCCAGCAGCCAGGAGGGGCCGGGACTACTCTACAATGAGCAGTTCTTC. Protein sequence: CASSQEGPGLLYNEQFF.

The chain uses TRBV4-1 and TRBJ2-3; 13 bases are a match to TRBD2. Losses at the gene ends were 2 bases for V and 5 bases for J; bases not matched to a gene: 7. The CDR3 has 17 residues. Germline V gene sequence: CDR1 MGHRA, CDR2 YSYEKL. CDR3 residues: CASSQTGTSGEKDTQYF. The DNA of the CDR3 is TGCGCCAGCAGCCAAACGGGGACTAGCGGGGAGAAAGATACGCAGTATTTT.